The 5 T cell receptor beta chains below were found in one sample sequenced in a study of beta chain features in type 1 diabetes. Of the isolated RNA, all was reverse transcribed, and so the sequenced material was expressed TCRB transcripts. Produced via immunoSEQ multiplex PCR; TCRdb's table is partial and in-frame only. The sample includes hundreds of thousands of clones, approximately 15% seen only once; the top ten take around 0.035%. Material: naive CD4+ T cells from blood. The receptors stem from a man between 25 and 39 years old in good health.

The table lists this clone with a few counts. J is TRBJ1-5 and V is TRBV7-9; 10 bases are shared with TRBD1. With 2 bases clipped from V and 5 bases from J, the junction kept 6 bases outside the gene matches. The germline V gene encodes CDR1 SEHNR and CDR2 FQNEAQ (reference sequence). CDR3 length: 16 amino acids. CDR3 DNA: TGTGCCAGCAGCTTATCGGGACAGGGGTCTTATCAGCCCCAGCATTTT. Translated, it gives CASSLSGQGSYQPQHF.

The chain couples TRBV29-1 to TRBJ1-5; 10 positions match TRBD1. The CDR3 has 13 residues. Germline V gene sequence: CDR1 SQVTM, CDR2 ANQGSEA. After removal of 6 bases from V and 3 bases from J, the junction contained 2 bases not matched to a gene. CDR3 residues: CSVGQGNNQPQHF. Here the CDR3 DNA reads TGCAGCGTGGGACAGGGGAACAATCAGCCCCAGCATTTT.

This clone was seen a single time. The chain carries TRBV7-2 and TRBJ2-6; D not resolved. CDR3 length: 17 residues. Germline-derived CDR1 and CDR2 are SGHTA and FQGNSA. V lost 5 bases and J lost 2, with 16 bases in between. CDR3 in DNA: TGTGCCAGCAGCCCCATGATTAATTTGCCTGGGGCCAACGTCCTGACTTTC. Translated: CASSPMINLPGANVLTF.

The chain employs TRBV19 and TRBJ2-5, with D tentatively TRBD2 (7 bases). V was pared by 6 bases and J by 5 bases, with 13 bases between. The CDR3 spans 13 residues. Germline V gene sequence: CDR1 LNHDA, CDR2 SQIVND (reference sequence). CDR3 nucleotide sequence: TGTGCCAGTAGGCGGGGGCCGGGGGAGACCCAGTACTTC. It translates to CASRRGPGETQYF.

The rearrangement uses TRBV7-2 and TRBJ2-3, with 7 bases identical to TRBD2. Looked up from germline, CDR1 is SGHTA and CDR2 is FQGNSA. V shed 5 bases and J 4 bases; nucleotides not matched to a gene: 9. This CDR3 has 15 residues. This chain's CDR3 is CASSATLRGSDTQYF. In DNA form, the CDR3 reads TGTGCCAGCAGCGCTACTCTGCGGGGGTCAGATACGCAGTATTTT.